The 8 T cell receptor beta chains reported below all come from one sample, sequenced in a study of PD-1 blockade in classical Hodgkin lymphoma. All patients relapsed after autologous stem cell transplantation, and brentuximab vedotin exposure varied. Some clones are missing from TCRdb's copy, which holds only in-frame ones; the method was immunoSEQ multiplex PCR. Of about 40,000 clones listed, 87% are singletons. The sequences come from peripheral blood mononuclear cells (PBMCs), collected at baseline. The receptors originated from a human donor with classical Hodgkin lymphoma.

This chain joins TRBV21-1 and TRBJ2-7; the D call in the table, TRBD1, was not verified against the DNA. TRBV21-1 is assigned pseudogene status. The CDR3 consists of 16 residues. DNA for the CDR3: TGTGCCAGCAGCAAAGGACGGCGGAGGGACAGCTACGAGCAGTACTTC. Amino acid sequence: CASSKGRRRDSYEQYF.

The genes are TRBV7-6 and TRBJ2-2; weak D call: TRBD2 (5 bases). The V end lost 5 bases, the J end lost 6 bases, and 13 bases lay between the germline ends. From germline, CDR1 is SGHVS and CDR2 FNYEAQ. This CDR3 region has 14 residues. The DNA of the CDR3 is TGTGCCAGCAGCCCCAGTACTAGGGCCGGGGAGCTGTTTTTT. As protein: CASSPSTRAGELFF.

The chain couples TRBV19 to TRBJ1-2, with a possible D match to TRBD1 (6 bases). CDR1 LNHDA and CDR2 SQIVND come from the germline V gene (reference sequence). V was trimmed by 0 bases and J by 3 bases, leaving 11 bases between them. This CDR3 has 15 residues. CDR3 nucleotides: TGTGCCAGTAGTATAGAACGGTCAGGGGACTATGGCTACACCTTC. It codes for CASSIERSGDYGYTF.

The V call is TRBV7-3, the J call TRBJ2-2, with D perhaps matching TRBD1 or TRBD2 (5 bases each). CDR3 length: 16 residues. CDR1 SGHTA and CDR2 FQGTGA come from the germline V gene. Deletions cut 5 bases from V and 6 bases from J, with 19 bases between. As DNA, the CDR3 is TGTGCCAGCAGCCGCAGGGATCGGGGATACGCCGGGGAGCTGTTTTTT. As protein: CASSRRDRGYAGELFF.

This chain links TRBV6-4 with TRBJ1-2; D uncertain. This CDR3 contains 12 residues. Trimming removed 2 bases at V and 5 bases at J, with 6 bases between. Looked up from germline, CDR1 is MRHNA and CDR2 is SNTAGT. Here the CDR3 reads CASSDPSYGYTF. In DNA, the CDR3 is TGTGCCAGCAGTGACCCCAGTTATGGCTACACCTTC.

This rearrangement joins TRBV6-6 to TRBJ1-1; D not certain. Trimming stripped 0 bases from V and 6 bases from J, with 8 bases between. CDR1 is MNHNY, CDR2 SVGAGI, per germline (reference sequence). There are 13 residues in the CDR3. CDR3 region: CASSYSLGAEAFF. Written as DNA, the CDR3 is TGTGCCAGCAGTTACTCATTGGGAGCTGAAGCTTTCTTT.

The rearrangement links TRBV19 to TRBJ1-2, with no clear D. The germline CDR1 and CDR2 sequences are LNHDA and SQIVND (reference sequence). The V end lost 0 bases, the J end lost 3 bases, and 2 bases lay between the germline ends. This CDR3 region has 12 residues. The CDR3 loop is CASSIDHYGYTF. DNA for the CDR3: TGTGCCAGTAGTATAGACCACTATGGCTACACCTTC.

V and J are TRBV7-3 and TRBJ2-1, with a possible D match to TRBD2 (6 bases). The length of the CDR3 is 14 residues. Germline assignment: CDR1 SGHTA and CDR2 FQGTGA. Trimming cost V 5 bases and J 6 bases, with 14 bases left between them. The CDR3 reads CASSPRTTPNEQFF. Written as DNA, the CDR3 is TGTGCCAGCAGCCCGCGGACTACCCCCAATGAGCAGTTCTTC.